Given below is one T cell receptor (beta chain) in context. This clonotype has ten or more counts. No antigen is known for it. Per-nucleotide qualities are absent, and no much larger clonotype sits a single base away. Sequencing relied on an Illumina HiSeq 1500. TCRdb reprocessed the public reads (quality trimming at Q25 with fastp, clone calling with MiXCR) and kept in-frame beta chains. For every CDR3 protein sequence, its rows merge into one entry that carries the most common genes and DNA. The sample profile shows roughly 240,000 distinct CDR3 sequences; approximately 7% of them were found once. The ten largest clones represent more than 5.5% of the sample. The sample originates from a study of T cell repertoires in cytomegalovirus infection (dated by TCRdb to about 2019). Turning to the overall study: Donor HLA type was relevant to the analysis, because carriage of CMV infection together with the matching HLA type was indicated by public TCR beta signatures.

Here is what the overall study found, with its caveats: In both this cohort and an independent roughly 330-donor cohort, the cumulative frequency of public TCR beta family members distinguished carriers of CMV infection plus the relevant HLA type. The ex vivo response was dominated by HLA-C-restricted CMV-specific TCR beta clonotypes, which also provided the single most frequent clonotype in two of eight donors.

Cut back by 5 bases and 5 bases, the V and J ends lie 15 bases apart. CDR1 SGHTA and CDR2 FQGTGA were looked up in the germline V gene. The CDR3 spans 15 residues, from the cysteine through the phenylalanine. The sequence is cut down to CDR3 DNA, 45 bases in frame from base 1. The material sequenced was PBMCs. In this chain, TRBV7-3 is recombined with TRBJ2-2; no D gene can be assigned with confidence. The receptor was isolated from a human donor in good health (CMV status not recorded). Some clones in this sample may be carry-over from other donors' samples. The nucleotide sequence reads TGTGCCAGCAGCCCTGGGCGTAGTTATACCGGGGAGCTGTTTTTT. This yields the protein CASSPGRSYTGELFF.